The entry below gives a single T cell receptor beta chain sequence along with its context. Its cognate antigen has yet to be identified. No base qualities exist here, and no much larger clone lies one base off it. The immunoSEQ Assay, a bias-controlled multiplex PCR, was used to amplify TCRbeta CDR3 regions from genomic DNA. For the original study's pipeline: Nucleated cell counts per sample were estimated from amplification of reference gene primers within the assay. To quantify the absolute abundance of each unique TCRbeta CDR3 rearrangement, sequence reads were collapsed and filtered. For each sample, productive Simpson clonality was calculated as the square root of Simpson's diversity index across productive rearrangements. Entries here come from immuneACCESS through TCRdb and include only in-frame sequences with V and J called. Some clones fail to appear in such tables; in the studies checked, an unresolved V gene covers under half of the shortfall, and the cause of the remainder is unknown. V, J and clone size are those of that table, while D and trimming were read from the DNA. The sample table shows roughly 420,000 clones, and more than 75% are seen once. The top ten constitute approximately 0.96% of the sample.

The data belong to a study of blood T cell repertoires in COVID-19 (dated by TCRdb to the early 2020s). With regard to the full study: Samples covering the acute and convalescent phases of COVID-19 were provided by collaborators in the United States, Italy and Spain. Samples came from the ongoing ImmuneRACE study (first 160 participants) plus 1,254 subjects from 6 global collaborators. Where HLA class I and class II types were available, the types were taken from metadata supplied by the sample provider, not from assay-based typing. A freely available public database, intended as a resource for researchers studying the immune response to SARS-CoV-2, is where the repertoires were released. The sample metadata nearly always contained a de-identified subject ID, COVID-19 status, age in years and sex. The material from the prospective study consisted of cDNA or gDNA derived from T cells, B-cell-depleted T cells, or PBMCs. Subjects who had been exposed to COVID-19, were actively infected with it, or had recovered from it provided the deeply sampled blood TCRbeta repertoires that made up the dataset. On the study overall, not on this receptor specifically: Clinical and demographic metadata were provided uncurated, with the amount varying by source and participant.

Participants in the prospective study were aged roughly 18 to 89 years, lived in 20 to 25 United States geographic areas, and enrolled through a virtual design. In the prospective study, participants were assigned to cohorts based on the clinical history participants reported in a screening survey and a study questionnaire. Each participant in the prospective study had whole blood, serum and a nasopharyngeal or oropharyngeal swab collected by mobile phlebotomists. Additional blood draws and questionnaires over an approximately two-month period could optionally be provided by prospective study participants. Before DNA extraction, blood samples from the prospective study were shipped at room temperature or frozen. CDR1 MNHEY and CDR2 SMNVEV were looked up in the germline V gene (reference sequence). V sheds 6 bases and J sheds 5 bases, leaving 18 bases between their ends. The CDR3 spans 15 residues, from the cysteine through the phenylalanine. Only the CDR3 DNA is retained, 45 bases long and in frame from the first base.

This clonotype was obtained from a woman younger than 45 with acute COVID-19. Input material: PBMCs or T cells enriched from blood (not recorded which). The chain is assembled from TRBV27 and TRBJ2-3; the D gene is perhaps TRBD1, from 6 matching bases. The encoded CDR3 is CASSSGTSPLDTQYF. The DNA sequence is as follows: TGTGCCAGCAGCTCCGGGACATCACCCTTAGATACGCAGTATTTT.